Listed below are T cell receptor beta chains from one sample, sequenced in a study of radiotherapy plus CTLA-4 blockade in lung cancer. The method was immunoSEQ multiplex PCR; TCRdb's version includes in-frame clones alone and lacks a portion of them. Of around 120,000 clones detected, 78% appear once; the ten largest clones hold 4% to 6%. The material sequenced was peripheral blood, taken from a patient treated with radiotherapy plus ipilimumab. The receptors come from a human donor with non-small cell lung cancer who had a partial response to radiotherapy plus ipilimumab. CDR3s include the opening cysteine and the closing phenylalanine or tryptophan. The order of the fields is D gene, CDR3 length, V gene, clone size, J gene, CDR3 DNA, CDR3 protein. A D gene is named only where the DNA matches it firmly. Not every row has a clone size; where given, it reads once, few, many or a size class.

>NA|13|TRBV6-1|NA|TRBJ1-4
TGTGCCAGCAGCCCACAGGGTAGGGAAAAACTGTTTTTT
CASSPQGREKLFF
>NA|12|TRBV11-2|NA|TRBJ2-7
TGTGCCAGCAGCTTAGGGGCGTTCGAGCAGTACTTC
CASSLGAFEQYF
>NA|13|TRBV11-2|NA|TRBJ2-3
TGTGCCAGCAGCTGGCAGAACACAGATACGCAGTATTTT
CASSWQNTDTQYF
>TRBD2|17|TRBV10-2|once|TRBJ2-1
TGCGCCAGCAGTGATCCCGGACTAGCGGGAGCAAACAATGAGCAGTTCTTC
CASSDPGLAGANNEQFF
>NA|13|TRBV27|once|TRBJ1-1
TGTGCCAGCAGTTCAAGACAGAACACTGAAGCTTTCTTT
CASSSRQNTEAFF
>TRBD2|16|TRBV5-6|NA|TRBJ2-1
TGTGCCAGCAGCCGGTCGGGACTAGCGGCCTCCAATGAGCAGTTCTTC
CASSRSGLAASNEQFF
>TRBD1|19|TRBV7-9|NA|TRBJ2-6
TGTGCCAGCAGCTCCAACCCCGGGACAGGGGGCTCTGGGGCCAACGTCCTGACTTTC
CASSSNPGTGGSGANVLTF
>TRBD1|13|TRBV6-1|NA|TRBJ1-1
TGTGCCAGCAGCCGACAGGGTGACACTGAAGCTTTCTTT
CASSRQGDTEAFF
>NA|15|TRBV27|medium-sized|TRBJ2-2
TGTGCCAGCAGTTGGAACGGAGCGAACACCGGGGAGCTGTTTTTT
CASSWNGANTGELFF
>TRBD1|15|TRBV19|NA|TRBJ2-2
TGTGCCAGTACCACAGGGGGCTGGAGCACCGGGGAGCTGTTTTTT
CASTTGGWSTGELFF
>TRBD1|14|TRBV2|NA|TRBJ1-2
TGTGCCAGCAGTGGGACAGGGGGCAACTATGGCTACACCTTC
CASSGTGGNYGYTF
>NA|16|TRBV5-4|NA|TRBJ1-4
TGTGCCAGCAGCTTGAGCCGCGGGGGGATGCAGGAAAAACTGTTTTTT
CASSLSRGGMQEKLFF
>NA|15|TRBV5-1|few|TRBJ2-2
TGCGCCAGCAGCACAGTGGCGGGGAACACCGGGGAGCTGTTTTTT
CASSTVAGNTGELFF
>TRBD1|13|TRBV5-5|NA|TRBJ2-1
TGTGCCAGCAGACGGGACAGTTACAATGAGCAGTTCTTC
CASRRDSYNEQFF
>TRBD1|18|TRBV18|NA|TRBJ1-2
TGTGCCAGCTCACCTAAATCCTCCTGGGGCCAGGGGGTAGCTGGCTACACCTTC
CASSPKSSWGQGVAGYTF
>TRBD2|14|TRBV7-6|NA|TRBJ2-2
TGTGCCAGCAGCATCGGGACTAGCAGCGGGGAGCTGTTTTTT
CASSIGTSSGELFF
>TRBD1|16|TRBV4-1|NA|TRBJ1-5
TGCGCCAGCAACCAAGATCCAACAGGGGGCGTTCAGCCCCAGCATTTT
CASNQDPTGGVQPQHF
>NA|16|TRBV4-1|NA|TRBJ1-2
TGCGCCAGCAGCCTCGCGACCGACAGCAGGGGAAACGGCTACACCTTC
CASSLATDSRGNGYTF
>NA|14|TRBV6-5|NA|TRBJ1-1
TGTGCCAGCAAGGGCCCGGGACAAAGGACTGAAGCTTTCTTT
CASKGPGQRTEAFF
>TRBD1|11|TRBV20-1|NA|TRBJ2-1
TGCAGTGCTGAAGGGACAGTTGAGCAGTTCTTC
CSAEGTVEQFF
>NA|13|TRBV6-6|few|TRBJ2-3
TGTGCCTGCCAGGGGAACCCCACAGATACGCAGTATTTT
CACQGNPTDTQYF
>TRBD1|13|TRBV5-1|NA|TRBJ1-2
TGCGCCAGCAGCACGGACAGGGCGGCCGGCTACACCTTC
CASSTDRAAGYTF
>TRBD1|16|TRBV27|NA|TRBJ1-5
TGTGCCAGCAGTAATGACAGGGGAGGGGGCAATCAGCCCCAGCATTTT
CASSNDRGGGNQPQHF
>NA|14|TRBV2|few|TRBJ2-6
TGTGCCAGCAGTCAGTTCTCTGGGGCCAACGTCCTGACTTTC
CASSQFSGANVLTF
>NA|12|TRBV6-5|NA|TRBJ1-2
TGTGCCAGCAGTTCACCGGGAGCTGGCTACACCTTC
CASSSPGAGYTF
>TRBD1|16|TRBV28|NA|TRBJ1-2
TGTGCCAGCAGTGGGGTGTTAGGGGGCCCCCTAGGAGGCTACACCTTC
CASSGVLGGPLGGYTF